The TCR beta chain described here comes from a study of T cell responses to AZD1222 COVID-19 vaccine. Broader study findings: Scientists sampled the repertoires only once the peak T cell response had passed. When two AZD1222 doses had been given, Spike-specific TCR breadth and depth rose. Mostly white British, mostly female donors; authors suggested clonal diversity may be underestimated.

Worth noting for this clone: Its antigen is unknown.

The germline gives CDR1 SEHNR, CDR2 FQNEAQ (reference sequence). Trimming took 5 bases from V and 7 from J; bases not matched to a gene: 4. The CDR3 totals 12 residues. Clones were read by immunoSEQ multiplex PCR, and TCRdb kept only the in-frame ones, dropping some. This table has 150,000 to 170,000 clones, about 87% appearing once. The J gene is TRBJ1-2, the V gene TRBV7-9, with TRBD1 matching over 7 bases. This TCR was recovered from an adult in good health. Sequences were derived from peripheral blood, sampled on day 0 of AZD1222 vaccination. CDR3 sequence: CASSRQGTGYTF. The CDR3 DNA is TGTGCCAGCAGCCGACAGGGTACTGGCTACACCTTC.